A single sample is the source of the 9 T cell receptor beta chains below, sequenced in a study of cytomegalovirus exposure and HLA in healthy donors. In the PCR, 60 Vbeta and 13 Jbeta primers were used. Generated by immunoSEQ multiplex PCR, the TCRdb table keeps only in-frame clones and is missing some. The profile shows about 140,000 clones, less than 80% of them singletons. The sequencing sample was made of PBMCs. The receptors shown here come from a man aged 50 to 60 in good health and CMV-seropositive.

The chain has TRBV19 and TRBJ2-2; 11 nucleotides line up with TRBD2. Germline lookup yields CDR1 LNHDA and CDR2 SQIVND (reference sequence). The CDR3 runs to 16 residues. V lost 2 bases to trimming and J lost 3 bases; unmatched junction nucleotides: 2. The CDR3 reads CASSILAGGHTGELFF. The CDR3 coding sequence is TGTGCCAGTAGTATACTAGCGGGAGGACACACCGGGGAGCTGTTTTTT.

The V gene is TRBV6-6, the J gene TRBJ1-5, with D possibly matching TRBD1 (6 bases). With 8 bases removed from V and 6 bases from J, the gap between germline ends came to 17 bases. The germline V gene encodes CDR1 MNHNY and CDR2 SVGAGI (reference sequence). This CDR3 is built from 14 residues. CDR3 amino acids: CASGGHSGGQPQHF. CDR3 DNA: TGTGCCAGCGGGGGACACTCTGGGGGTCAGCCCCAGCATTTT.

This clone was counted only a few times. V usage is TRBV7-9 and J usage is TRBJ2-1; 7 bases line up with TRBD2. The length of the CDR3 is 13 residues. Trimming at V came to 5 bases and at J to 6 bases, leaving 4 bases not matched to a gene. Per the germline V gene, CDR1 is SEHNR and CDR2 is FQNEAQ (reference sequence). CDR3 DNA: TGTGCCAGCAGCCCCTGGACTAGCAATGAGCAGTTCTTC. Protein product: CASSPWTSNEQFF.

The J gene is TRBJ2-3, the V gene TRBV6-5; TRBD1 aligns across 8 bases. The CDR3 sequence is 14 residues long. The germline V gene encodes CDR1 MNHEY and CDR2 SVGAGI. V was pared by 6 bases and J by 5 bases, with 7 bases of the junction left unmatched. The CDR3 spells CASSLQGAGDTQYF. In DNA form, the CDR3 reads TGTGCCAGCAGCCTGCAGGGGGCGGGAGATACGCAGTATTTT.

The chain uses TRBV5-1 and TRBJ2-1; possibly TRBD1 for D (6 bases). Germline V gene data show CDR1 as SGHRS and CDR2 as YFSETQ. This CDR3 spans 15 amino acids. Trimming took 4 bases from V and 0 from J, leaving 11 bases between them. Here the CDR3 DNA reads TGCGCCAGCAGCGTCCGGGACACCTCCTACAATGAGCAGTTCTTC. Translated, it gives CASSVRDTSYNEQFF.

The chain employs TRBV10-3 and TRBJ2-7; TRBD1 might be the D (6 bases). The CDR3 spans 15 residues. Germline values: CDR1 ENHRY, CDR2 SYGVKD. The germline V and J ends were trimmed by 10 bases and 3 bases, with 22 bases remaining between them. CDR3 nucleotide sequence: TGTGCCACCGGATCTGCGACAGGTTCGATCTACGAGCAGTACTTC. Its protein product is CATGSATGSIYEQYF.

The rearrangement links TRBV5-1 to TRBJ1-1, with D maybe TRBD1 (5 bases). Germline lookup yields CDR1 SGHRS and CDR2 YFSETQ. The CDR3 runs to 14 residues. The V gene lost 0 bases and the J gene lost 5 bases, with 11 bases spanning the gap. The CDR3 loop reads CASSLGGGETEAFF. CDR3 DNA sequence: TGCGCCAGCAGCTTGGGGGGAGGGGAGACTGAAGCTTTCTTT.

This chain connects TRBV11-2 to TRBJ1-2; D not resolved. The CDR3 has 15 amino acids. V lost 0 bases and J 0 bases, leaving 8 bases between the germline ends. Germline V gene lookup returns CDR1 SGHAT and CDR2 FQNNGV. The chain's CDR3 is CASSLELVPNYGYTF. The CDR3 coding sequence is TGTGCCAGCAGCTTAGAACTGGTCCCTAACTATGGCTACACCTTC.

CDR3 nucleotides: TGCGCCAGCAGCCCTAGGGGAGAGACCCAGTACTTC. This translates into CASSPRGETQYF. The chain couples TRBV4-1 to TRBJ2-5, with a tentative D call TRBD1 (5 bases). Germline V gives CDR1 MGHRA, CDR2 YSYEKL. Trimming took off 4 bases at V and 4 bases at J, with 7 bases between the two ends. This CDR3 region has 12 residues.